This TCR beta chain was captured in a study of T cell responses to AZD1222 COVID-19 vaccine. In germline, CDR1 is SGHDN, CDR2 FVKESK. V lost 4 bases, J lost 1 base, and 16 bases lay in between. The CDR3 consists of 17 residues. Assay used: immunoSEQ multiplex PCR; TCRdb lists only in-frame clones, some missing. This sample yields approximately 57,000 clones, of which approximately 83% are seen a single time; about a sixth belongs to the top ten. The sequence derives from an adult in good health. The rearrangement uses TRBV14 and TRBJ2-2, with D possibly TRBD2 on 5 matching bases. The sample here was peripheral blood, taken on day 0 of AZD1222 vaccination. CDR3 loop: CASSLYPAGLNTGELFF. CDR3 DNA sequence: TGTGCCAGCAGCCTGTACCCGGCTGGACTGAACACCGGGGAGCTGTTTTTT.